One sample yielded the 5 T cell receptor beta chains listed below, sequenced in a study of shared clonotypes between healthy human individuals. Data came from immunoSEQ multiplex PCR; TCRdb stores just in-frame clones and leaves some out. Among 2,500,000 or so clones, around 93% were seen once, and the ten largest hold 0.37%. Sample: naive CD4+ T cells from PBMCs. Regarding subset: CD45RA+ positively selected. The origin of the receptors is a man aged 18 to 29 in good health. Some clones in this sample may be carry-over from other donors' samples.

V gene TRBV28 combines with J gene TRBJ1-1, with D unclear. Germline values: CDR1 MDHEN, CDR2 SYDVKM. This CDR3 comprises 14 residues. V was pared by 2 bases and J by 1 base, with 8 bases between. CDR3 region: CASSLVGANTEAFF. The CDR3 DNA reads as TGTGCCAGCAGTTTAGTGGGTGCGAACACTGAAGCTTTCTTT.

The V and J genes are TRBV11-1 and TRBJ1-2; possible D gene TRBD1, 6 bases. CDR1 and CDR2 from the germline V gene are SGHAT and FQDESV (reference sequence). The CDR3 runs 14 residues. Trimming stripped 1 base from V and 8 bases from J, with 14 bases between. This CDR3 is CASSLDQGRKGYTF. CDR3 in DNA: TGTGCCAGCAGCTTAGACCAGGGGAGAAAAGGCTACACCTTC. The entire variable domain, with the rest obtained from reference TRBV11-1 and TRBJ1-2, is as follows: EAEVAQSPRYKITEKSQAVAFWCDPISGHATLYWYRQILGQGPELLVQFQDESVVDDSQLPKDRFSAERLKGVDSTLKIQPAELGDSAMYLCASSLDQGRKGYTFGSGTRLTVV.

The chain uses TRBV6-1 and TRBJ1-2; D may be TRBD1 (5 bases). Germline assignment: CDR1 MNHNS and CDR2 SASEGT. The CDR3 loop spans 17 amino acids. Trimming cost V 0 bases and J 2 bases, with 16 bases left between them. The CDR3 nucleotides read TGTGCCAGCAGTGAAGCGGGTTCGGGACGGAGGAACTATGGCTACACCTTC. Translation: CASSEAGSGRRNYGYTF.

V gene TRBV11-3 combines with J gene TRBJ2-1; D is unresolved. CDR3 length equals 13 residues. V lost 5 bases, J lost 5 bases, and 10 bases lay in between. CDR1 is SGHNT and CDR2 is YENEEA in the germline V gene. The CDR3 region is CASSADTHNEQFF. CDR3 nucleotide sequence: TGTGCCAGCAGCGCTGACACCCACAATGAGCAGTTCTTC.

For the CDR3, the DNA is TGTGCCAGCAGTGATAAGCGGGGAGGTACAGATACGCAGTATTTT. Amino acids: CASSDKRGGTDTQYF. V is TRBV2 and J is TRBJ2-3; 7 positions agree with TRBD2. This CDR3 spans 15 amino acids. V shed 3 bases and J 3 bases; nucleotides not matched to a gene: 6. In germline, CDR1 is SNHLY, CDR2 FYNNEI.